The clone carrying this T cell receptor beta chain was seen many times. These data originate in a study of blood T cell repertoires in COVID-19. Study information: Acute and convalescent COVID-19 samples came from the United States, Italy and Spain. Nucleic acid was either cDNA or gDNA, and it came from T cells, B-cell-depleted T cells, or PBMCs.

Germline values: CDR1 LGHNA, CDR2 YNFKEQ. V lost 3 bases and J 5 bases, leaving 10 bases between the germline ends. The CDR3 runs to 13 residues. In the authors' workflow: Amplification of reference gene primers provided the estimated nucleated cell counts. Libraries were prepared by immunoSEQ multiplex PCR; TCRdb keeps only in-frame clonotypes and omits some of them. That table is the source of V, J and clone size, and D and trimming were worked out from the DNA. The repertoire consists of hundreds of thousands of clones, with approximately 91% occurring once and the leading ten covering more than 7.5%.

The receptor was isolated from a man aged 18 to 30 with active or convalescent COVID-19. J is TRBJ2-5 and V is TRBV4-2, with D perhaps matching TRBD2 (5 bases). Sequenced input: peripheral blood. The DNA for the CDR3 is TGTGCCAGCAGCCAGCGGACGGGGGAGACCCAGTACTTC. Protein product: CASSQRTGETQYF.